Detailed here is one T cell receptor (beta chain). Its antigen remains unidentified. The data derive from a study of shared clonotypes between healthy human individuals. The wider study: CD4 naive and CD4 memory each took three plates per donor, while CD8 naive took two and CD8 memory one. Study-level findings and limits: Rarefaction exposed incomplete sorted-subset sequencing despite large depth. What naive subsets generally showed was a larger estimated richness than memory subsets showed.

V lost 2 bases and J lost 2; bases outside the gene matches: 6. Germline-derived CDR1 and CDR2 are SGHNT and YYREEE (reference sequence). The CDR3 runs to 15 residues. Sequenced by immunoSEQ multiplex PCR; TCRdb stores in-frame clones only, minus some. The sample lists 2 million to 3 million clones, roughly 93% occurring once. Material: naive CD4+ T cells from PBMCs. Subset: CD45RA+ positively selected. This clonotype originated in a man younger than 30 in good health. Some clones in this sample may be carry-over from other donors' samples. The V call is TRBV5-4, the J call TRBJ1-2, with TRBD1 identical over 7 bases. CDR3 protein: CASSFGRGGNYGYTF. In DNA, the CDR3 is TGTGCCAGCAGCTTTGGCAGGGGGGGAAACTATGGCTACACCTTC.